This TCR beta chain was retrieved from a study of T-cell memory formation after mild COVID-19. Whole-study findings and limits: While clones contracting from day 15 to 85 were balanced between CD4 and CD8, later expanders leaned CD4+. There were some responding clones in pre-infection memory, which suggested that cross-reactive memory had joined. Among CD4+ contracting clones, most were CM and EM, and CD8+ ones EMRA.

Germline-derived CDR1 and CDR2 are LGHDT and YNNKEL (reference sequence). The V gene end was trimmed by 4 bases and the J gene end by 2 bases; junction bases not matched to a gene: 3. CDR3 length: 15 residues. A 5'RACE reaction primed in the constant segment made cDNA libraries of TCR alpha and TCR beta, and these carried sample barcodes and UMIs. TCRdb re-called the 5' RACE reads through MiXCR, storing one row per CDR3 protein. The sample contains 220,000 or so distinct CDR3 sequences, around 9.1% of which appear only once. Ten or more counts support this clonotype. Its antigen is as yet unknown. This rearrangement joins TRBV3-1 to TRBJ2-3, with 10 bases identical to TRBD2. This clonotype originated in a man in his late teens or twenties who had mild COVID-19 (a few samples of this study predate the infection). Cell type and time point are not known. The sample taken for sequencing was PBMCs or a T cell subset sorted from them (not recorded which). In nucleotides, the CDR3 is TGTGCCAGCAGCCCCCTAGCGGGGGTCACAGATACGCAGTATTTT. Its translation: CASSPLAGVTDTQYF.